Shown below are 8 T cell receptor beta chains from a single sample sequenced in a study of shared clonotypes between healthy human individuals. Generated by immunoSEQ multiplex PCR, the TCRdb table keeps only in-frame clones and is missing some. The table includes some 700,000 clones, 90% detected once. Specimen: memory CD8+ T cells from PBMCs. Subset noted: CD45RO+ cells pooled with CCR7-negative TemRA cells. These receptors all stem from a man aged 18 to 29 in good health. Some clones in this sample may be carry-over from other donors' samples.

V is TRBV7-6 and J is TRBJ2-7; the match to TRBD1 covers 8 bases. Germline-derived CDR1 and CDR2 are SGHVS and FNYEAQ. This CDR3 is built from 14 residues. The trim removed 5 bases at V and 5 bases at J, leaving 8 bases unmatched. The CDR3 DNA reads TGTGCCAGCAGCCCTAGAACGACAGGGGACGAGCAGTACTTC. It encodes CASSPRTTGDEQYF.

In its sample, this clone was seen once. V usage is TRBV29-1 and J usage is TRBJ2-1; 10 bases are a match to TRBD2. There are 18 residues in the CDR3. The V and J ends lost 1 base and 8 bases, in that order; junction bases with no gene match: 17. Per the germline V gene, CDR1 is SQVTM and CDR2 is ANQGSEA. The CDR3 spells CSVEVLSGRAVGVDEQFF. In nucleotides, the CDR3 is TGCAGCGTTGAAGTGCTCAGCGGGAGGGCCGTGGGGGTGGATGAGCAGTTCTTC.

The chain has TRBV15 and TRBJ1-1, with D possibly matching TRBD1 (5 bases). Per the germline V gene, CDR1 is LNHNV and CDR2 is YYDKDF (reference sequence). CDR3 length: 14 amino acids. V lost 3 bases to trimming and J lost 10 bases, with 18 bases between them. The CDR3 loop reads CATSRGTEILAAFF. In DNA, the CDR3 is TGTGCCACCAGCAGGGGGACGGAAATCCTTGCAGCTTTCTTT.

This chain links TRBV30 with TRBJ2-3; tentative D call: TRBD1 (6 bases). V lost 3 bases and J 5 bases, leaving 6 bases between the germline ends. CDR1 is GTSNPN, CDR2 SVGIG, per germline (reference sequence). This CDR3 has 11 amino acids. The CDR3 is CAWRGGDTQYF. The CDR3, as DNA: TGTGCCTGGAGAGGGGGAGATACGCAGTATTTT.

The genes are TRBV11-1 and TRBJ2-7; tentatively, D is TRBD1 or TRBD2 (5 bases each). V lost 6 bases, J lost 0 bases, and 9 bases lay in between. Germline-derived CDR1 and CDR2 are SGHAT and FQDESV (reference sequence). The CDR3 loop spans 13 amino acids. The CDR3 DNA reads as TGTGCCAGCAGACGGGACCTCTCCTACGAGCAGTACTTC. Encoded protein: CASRRDLSYEQYF.

Written as DNA, the CDR3 is TGTGCCAGCAATTTAGCGGATGAGCAGTTCTTC. It codes for CASNLADEQFF. V gene TRBV25-1 combines with J gene TRBJ2-1; the D gene is possibly TRBD2 (6 bases). Germline V lookup: CDR1 MGHDK, CDR2 SYGVNS. The CDR3 is 11 residues long. The V and J ends lost 7 bases and 8 bases respectively, with 9 bases between them. Full variable domain (outside the CDR3, taken from reference TRBV25-1 and TRBJ2-1): EADIYQTPRYLVIGTGKKITLECSQTMGHDKMYWYQQDPGMELHLIHYSYGVNSTEKGDLSSESTVSRIRTEHFPLTLESARPSHTSQYLCASNLADEQFFGPGTRLTVL.

The chain couples TRBV4-3 to TRBJ1-2, with a possible D match to TRBD1 (6 bases). The CDR3 runs to 16 residues. V was pared by 2 bases and J by 0 bases, with 13 bases between. Germline CDR1 reads LGHNA; CDR2 reads YSLEER. The CDR3 DNA is TGCGCCAGCAGCCAAACGGACAGATACACTAACTATGGCTACACCTTC. As protein: CASSQTDRYTNYGYTF.

V is TRBV4-1 and J is TRBJ2-7, with D possibly matching TRBD1 (6 bases). Germline V lookup: CDR1 MGHRA, CDR2 YSYEKL. The CDR3 loop spans 15 amino acids. Trimming removed 2 bases from V and 0 bases from J, with 11 bases in between. CDR3 region: CASSQLTGPSYEQYF. Here the CDR3 DNA reads TGCGCCAGCAGCCAATTAACAGGGCCCTCCTACGAGCAGTACTTC.